This TCR beta chain is drawn from a study of OX40 agonist ivuxolimab in advanced cancers. Assay: immunoSEQ multiplex PCR; the TCRdb copy retains only in-frame clones and omits some. The sample records approximately 70,000 clones, roughly 87% being singletons. The specimen comprised CD4+ or CD8+ T cells sorted from blood, sampled in a trial of the OX40 agonist ivuxolimab. The TCR originated in an adult with an advanced solid tumor such as melanoma, head and neck, liver or kidney cancer.

The CDR3 here is CASSLVGAGGPHTGELFF. CDR3 coding DNA: TGTGCCAGCAGCTTGGTAGGGGCAGGGGGGCCTCACACCGGGGAGCTGTTTTTT. V and J are TRBV5-4 and TRBJ2-2; a weak D match, TRBD1 (7 bases). V lost 0 bases and J 3 bases, leaving 18 bases between the germline ends. The CDR3 runs to 18 residues. Germline V CDR1 and CDR2: SGHNT, YYREEE (reference sequence).